This T cell receptor beta chain was sequenced for a study of T cell responses to AZD1222 COVID-19 vaccine. The overall study: Doses given second, at about 4 or about 12 weeks, were pooled.

Details on this clone: Its cognate antigen is unknown. This specimen includes other DNA sequences encoding the same CDR3.

Method: immunoSEQ multiplex PCR; TCRdb's copy keeps in-frame clones and lacks some. The table shows under 110,000 clones, with about 82% occurring only once. Study conclusions and caveats: Just a handful of AZD1222 recipients tested seropositive at baseline. The span of vaccine-associated CD4 TCRs extended across spike, with dominance at 160-218 and 743-854. Clonal diversity may have been underestimated in mostly white British donors.

Trimming removed 5 bases from V and 7 bases from J, with 12 bases in between. Germline loops: CDR1 SGHAT, CDR2 FQNNGV. There are 13 residues in the CDR3. The chain uses TRBV11-2 and TRBJ1-5, with D maybe TRBD1 (5 bases). Sequenced material: peripheral blood, taken on day 0 of AZD1222 vaccination. The receptor was derived from an adult in good health. The CDR3 DNA sequence: TGTGCCAGCAGCACGGGACCGTCCCAGCCCCAGCATTTT. Its translation: CASSTGPSQPQHF.